These 21 T cell receptor beta chains were sequenced from one sample in a study of blood T cell repertoires in COVID-19 (dated by TCRdb to between 2020 and 2021). The library was built by means of the immunoSEQ multiplex PCR assay. TCRdb limited this immuneACCESS table to in-frame rearrangements with V and J called. A share of clones is missing; checked studies link under half to unresolved V genes, and the rest is unexplained. This sample has some 270,000 clones in its table, and under 90% of those were observed once. Jointly, the top ten make up 1.5% to 2% of the sample. Sequencing input: PBMCs or T cells enriched from blood (not recorded which). The source is a woman between 35 and 50 years old who had recovered from COVID-19.

This clone came up a few times. The chain is built from TRBV7-9 and TRBJ2-7, with 7 positions matching TRBD1. Germline lookup yields CDR1 SEHNR and CDR2 FQNEAQ (reference sequence). CDR3 length: 13 residues. With 1 base clipped from V and 10 bases from J, the junction kept 7 bases outside the gene matches. In DNA, the CDR3 is TGTGCCAGCAGCTTAGATGTTCCAGGGGGACAGTACTTC. Translation: CASSLDVPGGQYF.

V usage is TRBV19 and J usage is TRBJ2-2, with TRBD1 matching over 11 bases. This CDR3 has 14 residues. J lost 5 bases, V lost 11 bases, and 7 bases had no gene match. CDR1 is LNHDA, CDR2 SQIVND, per germline (reference sequence). This chain's CDR3 is CAVKDRGRTGELFF. As DNA, the CDR3 is TGTGCCGTAAAGGACAGGGGGCGTACCGGGGAGCTGTTTTTT.

The chain carries TRBV7-2 and TRBJ1-1, with D tentatively TRBD1 (6 bases). Germline CDR1 is SGHTA and CDR2 is FQGNSA. The CDR3 runs to 13 residues. Between the trimmed V and J ends, which lost 5 bases and 8 bases, there was a span of 15 bases. The CDR3 sequence is CASSPRRQGEAFF. CDR3 nucleotide sequence: TGTGCCAGCAGCCCTCGTCGCCAGGGGGAAGCTTTCTTT.

This rearrangement joins TRBV7-2 to TRBJ1-1, with TRBD1 identical over 10 bases. This CDR3 spans 15 amino acids. The germline gives CDR1 SGHTA, CDR2 FQGNSA. After removal of 5 bases from V and 4 bases from J, the junction contained 7 bases not matched to a gene. Here the CDR3 reads CASSAWTGGVTEAFF. CDR3 DNA: TGTGCCAGCAGCGCATGGACAGGGGGAGTCACTGAAGCTTTCTTT.

This chain links TRBV2 with TRBJ2-1, with 7 bases that match TRBD2. The CDR3 extends over 14 amino acids. Germline V gene sequence: CDR1 SNHLY, CDR2 FYNNEI. The J segment lost 8 bases and the V segment lost 7 bases, leaving 11 bases of the junction unmatched. CDR3 region: CASTGGLVGDEQFF. The CDR3 nucleotides are TGTGCCAGCACCGGAGGACTAGTCGGCGATGAGCAGTTCTTC.

The J gene is TRBJ2-6, the V gene TRBV7-9; TRBD1 matches at 8 bases. The CDR3 consists of 18 residues. The germline gives CDR1 SEHNR, CDR2 FQNEAQ (reference sequence). Germline trimming cut 5 bases from V and 0 bases from J; bases unmatched to any gene: 9. DNA of the CDR3: TGTGCCAGCAGCCCGCGGGACAGGCCGGCCTCTGGGGCCAACGTCCTGACTTTC. This translates into CASSPRDRPASGANVLTF.

The rearrangement joins TRBV18 to TRBJ1-2; D gene ambiguous. The CDR3 runs 18 residues. Germline loops: CDR1 KGHSH, CDR2 LQKENI. Trimming removed 2 bases at V and 2 bases at J, with 21 bases between. CDR3 bases: TGTGCCAGCTCACCAAATTGGTCGGTGACCCGAGGCAACTATGGCTACACCTTC. As protein: CASSPNWSVTRGNYGYTF.

The chain employs TRBV2 and TRBJ2-1; unclear D gene. Germline CDR1 SNHLY, CDR2 FYNNEI. The CDR3 loop spans 12 amino acids. Trimming left V 4 bases short and J 7 bases short, with 8 bases between. CDR3 residues: CASSVRVNEQFF. The CDR3 DNA is TGTGCCAGCAGTGTACGAGTGAATGAGCAGTTCTTC.

This chain uses TRBV3-1 (or the pseudogene TRBV3-2) with TRBJ1-2; D is uncertain. There are 16 residues in the CDR3. V was cut by 3 bases and J by 0 bases, with 14 bases left in between. CDR1 and CDR2 from the germline V gene are LGHDT and YNNKEL (reference sequence). This CDR3 is CASSHGPFTTNYGYTF. In nucleotides, the CDR3 is TGTGCCAGCAGCCATGGCCCGTTTACCACTAACTATGGCTACACCTTC.

The rearrangement links TRBV19 to TRBJ2-1, with 8 bases that match TRBD1. Germline CDR1 and CDR2: LNHDA and SQIVND (reference sequence). CDR3 size: 17 residues. With V trimmed by 6 bases and J by 6 bases, 16 bases remained unmatched. CDR3: CASSSYQGAGRSNEQFF. The CDR3 DNA reads as TGTGCCAGTAGCTCCTACCAGGGGGCTGGTAGGTCCAATGAGCAGTTCTTC.

The V call is TRBV6-2 or TRBV6-3, the J call TRBJ2-7, with 9 bases fitting TRBD2. V lost 6 bases, J lost 1 base, and 10 bases stayed unmatched. The CDR3 has 16 amino acids. Germline CDR1 reads MNHEY; CDR2 reads SVGEGT. CDR3 bases: TGTGCCAGCAGCCAACCAAGGACTAGCGTTTCCTACGAGCAGTACTTC. It encodes CASSQPRTSVSYEQYF.

This clone was picked up one time. J is TRBJ1-1 and V is TRBV5-1; 9 nucleotides match TRBD1. This CDR3 contains 14 residues. V dropped 4 bases and J dropped 3; count of bases not matched to a gene: 4. Germline CDR1 reads SGHRS; CDR2 reads YFSETQ. The CDR3 DNA reads TGCGCCAGCAGCATGACAGGGGGTCACACTGAAGCTTTCTTT. It specifies CASSMTGGHTEAFF.

The rearrangement links TRBV19 to TRBJ2-1; TRBD2 aligns across 10 bases. CDR1 is LNHDA and CDR2 is SQIVND in the germline V gene (reference sequence). J was trimmed by 9 bases and V by 2 bases; bases with no gene match: 7. This CDR3 comprises 15 residues. CDR3 loop: CASSITAGGPGEQFF. The CDR3 DNA follows: TGTGCCAGTAGTATAACAGCGGGGGGGCCTGGTGAGCAGTTCTTC.

J is TRBJ1-4 and V is TRBV7-8; D uncertain. In germline, CDR1 is SGHVS, CDR2 FQNEAQ. Trimming stripped 1 base from V and 6 bases from J, with 15 bases between. The CDR3 runs 16 residues. As DNA, the CDR3 is TGTGCCAGCAGCTTAGAATGGGGTAGGGAGGATGAAAAACTGTTTTTT. Translation gives CASSLEWGREDEKLFF.

The rearrangement links TRBV5-1 to TRBJ2-7, with 8 bases aligning to TRBD1. The V gene's germline CDR1 is SGHRS and CDR2 YFSETQ. This CDR3 is built from 14 residues. V dropped 3 bases and J dropped 6; count of bases not matched to a gene: 8. In DNA, the CDR3 is TGCGCCAGCAGCTACGTGGACAGGGAACCCGAGCAGTACTTC. This codes for CASSYVDREPEQYF.

The CDR3 bases are TGTGCCAGTAGTATAAGGATCGTGAGGGGACAGGGCCCCTACGAGCAGTACTTC. This codes for CASSIRIVRGQGPYEQYF. V is TRBV19 and J is TRBJ2-7; 9 bases agree with TRBD1. Germline V CDR1 and CDR2: LNHDA, SQIVND (reference sequence). J was trimmed by 2 bases and V by 2 bases; bases with no gene match: 13. The CDR3 has 18 residues. The entire variable domain, with the rest obtained from reference TRBV19 and TRBJ2-7, is as follows: DGGITQSPKYLFRKEGQNVTLSCEQNLNHDAMYWYRQDPGQGLRLIYYSQIVNDFQKGDIAEGYSVSREKKESFPLTVTSAQKNPTAFYLCASSIRIVRGQGPYEQYFGPGTRLTVT.

The chain links TRBV11-2 to TRBJ2-7; 11 bases fit TRBD2. The CDR3 has 14 amino acids. The V segment lost 6 bases and the J segment 7 bases; nucleotides outside the gene matches: 8. Per germline, CDR1 SGHAT and CDR2 FQNNGV. The CDR3 DNA follows: TGTGCCAGCAGTTTTCGACTAGCGGGACTGGAGCAGTACTTC. This codes for CASSFRLAGLEQYF.

CDR3 amino acids: CSASRRLAYTADTQYF. In DNA form, the CDR3 reads TGCAGTGCTAGTAGACGACTAGCGTATACGGCAGATACGCAGTATTTT. V gene TRBV20-1 combines with J gene TRBJ2-3, with TRBD2 identical over 8 bases. Trimming cost V 3 bases and J 4 bases; bases outside gene matches: 12. The CDR3 contains 16 residues. CDR1 DFQATT and CDR2 SNEGSKA come from the germline V gene (reference sequence).

V gene TRBV4-1 combines with J gene TRBJ1-6, with 8 bases identical to TRBD1. Looked up from germline, CDR1 is MGHRA and CDR2 is YSYEKL. Losses at the gene ends were 4 bases for V and 6 bases for J; bases not matched to a gene: 14. The CDR3 totals 18 residues. CDR3 in DNA: TGCGCCAGCAGCCTCGTAGGACAGGGTTCGAGGGGTAATTCACCCCTCCACTTT. Amino acid sequence: CASSLVGQGSRGNSPLHF.

V gene TRBV7-9 combines with J gene TRBJ1-6; weak D call: TRBD1 (6 bases). The CDR3 is made up of 14 amino acids. Germline V gene sequence: CDR1 SEHNR, CDR2 FQNEAQ (reference sequence). Trimming pared 1 base from V and 8 bases from J, leaving 9 bases between. The CDR3 reads CASSLGGLDSPLHF. Written as DNA, the CDR3 is TGTGCCAGCAGCTTAGGGGGGCTTGATTCACCCCTCCACTTT.

The V and J genes are TRBV9 and TRBJ2-5; 7 bases agree with TRBD2. The germline V gene has CDR1 SGDLS and CDR2 YYNGEE. This CDR3 is built from 14 residues. Trimming took 3 bases from V and 2 from J; bases not matched to a gene: 4. CDR3 protein: CASSEPSGQETQYF. The CDR3 nucleotides read TGTGCCAGCAGCGAACCTAGCGGTCAAGAGACCCAGTACTTC. The full variable domain, with the rest looked up from reference TRBV9 and TRBJ2-5, is DSGVTQTPKHLITATGQRVTLRCSPRSGDLSVYWYQQSLDQGLQFLIQYYNGEERAKGNILERFSAQQFPDLHSELNLSSLELGDSALYFCASSEPSGQETQYFGPGTRLLVL.